This T cell receptor beta chain was sequenced in a study of blood T cell repertoires in COVID-19. On the study more broadly: Donors in the United States, Italy and Spain gave samples during acute or convalescent COVID-19.

The CDR3 has 16 residues. Donors were grouped by their self-reported clinical history. Donors in Cohort 3 who had recovered were those with two negative PCRs, healthcare professional clearance, or resolution of their symptoms. Original processing methods: Reference gene primer amplification yielded estimated nucleated cell counts. Measured with immunoSEQ multiplex PCR; TCRdb has only the in-frame clones, and not every one. V and J calls and clone size are given by that table; D and trimming were obtained from the DNA. The sample has about 180,000 clones; around 88% are singletons. This receptor was obtained from a woman in her thirties who had recovered from COVID-19. This rearrangement joins TRBV21-1 to TRBJ1-4; the listed D gene, TRBD1, was not tested against the DNA. TRBV21-1 is recorded as a pseudogene. The sequencing input was PBMCs or T cells enriched from blood (not recorded which). CDR3 protein: CASSKGAGGTNEKLFF. The CDR3 DNA follows: TGTGCCAGCAGCAAAGGGGCAGGGGGGACTAATGAAAAACTGTTTTTT.